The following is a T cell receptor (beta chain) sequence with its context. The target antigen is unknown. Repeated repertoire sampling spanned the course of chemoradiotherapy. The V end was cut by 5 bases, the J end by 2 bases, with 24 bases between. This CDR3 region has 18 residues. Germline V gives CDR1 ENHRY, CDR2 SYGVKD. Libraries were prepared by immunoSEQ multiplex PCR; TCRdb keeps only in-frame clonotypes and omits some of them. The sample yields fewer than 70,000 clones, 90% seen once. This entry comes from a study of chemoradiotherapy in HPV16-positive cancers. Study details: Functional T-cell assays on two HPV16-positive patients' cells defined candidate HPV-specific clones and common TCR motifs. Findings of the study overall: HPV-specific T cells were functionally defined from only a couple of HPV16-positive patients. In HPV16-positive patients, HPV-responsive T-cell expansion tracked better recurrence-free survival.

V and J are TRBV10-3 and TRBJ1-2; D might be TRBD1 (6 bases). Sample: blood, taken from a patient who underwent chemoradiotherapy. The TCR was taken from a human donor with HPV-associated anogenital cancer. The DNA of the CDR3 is TGTGCCATCAGTACGGTCCCCGCAGGGGCGGTGGGAAACTATGGCTACACCTTC. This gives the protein CAISTVPAGAVGNYGYTF.